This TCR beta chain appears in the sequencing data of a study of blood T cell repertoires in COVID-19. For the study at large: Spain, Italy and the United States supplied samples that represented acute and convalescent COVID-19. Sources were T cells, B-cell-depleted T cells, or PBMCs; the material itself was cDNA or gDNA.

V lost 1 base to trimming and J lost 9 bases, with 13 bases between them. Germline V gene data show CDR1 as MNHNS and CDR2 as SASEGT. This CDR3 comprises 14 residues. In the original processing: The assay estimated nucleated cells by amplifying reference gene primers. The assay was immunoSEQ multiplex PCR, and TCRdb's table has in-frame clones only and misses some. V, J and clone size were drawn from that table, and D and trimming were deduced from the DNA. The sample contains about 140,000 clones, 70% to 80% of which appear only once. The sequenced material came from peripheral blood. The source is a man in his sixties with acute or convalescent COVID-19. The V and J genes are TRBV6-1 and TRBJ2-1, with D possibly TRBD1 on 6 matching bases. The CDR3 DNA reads TGTGCCAGCAGTGAAGGAGTACAGGGCGGTGAGCAGTTCTTC. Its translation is CASSEGVQGGEQFF.